The rows below give T cell receptor beta chains drawn from one sample of a study of blood T cell repertoires in COVID-19. The method was immunoSEQ multiplex PCR; TCRdb's version includes in-frame clones alone and lacks a portion of them. The sample consists of 85,000 to 95,000 clones, 72% of them appearing once. Sequenced input: peripheral blood. The source of these receptors is a woman older than 75 with acute or convalescent COVID-19. The CDR3 runs from the conserved cysteine through the conserved F or W. A D gene is named only where the DNA matches it firmly. Size tells how often a clone was seen (once, few, many) or the class of an expanded clone, and some rows leave it out.

clone_size cdr3_length j_call v_call d_call cdr3_aa cdr3_nt
- 15 TRBJ2-7 TRBV20-1 TRBD1 CSASWTGGDSYEQYF TGCAGTGCTAGTTGGACAGGGGGCGACTCCTACGAGCAGTACTTC
- 17 TRBJ2-3 TRBV7-2 TRBD2 CASSLEGPGGPTDTQYF TGTGCCAGCAGCTTAGAGGGTCCGGGGGGGCCGACAGATACGCAGTATTTT
- 11 TRBJ2-1 TRBV30 - CACRDNGEQFF TGTGCCTGCCGTGACAATGGCGAGCAGTTCTTC
- 12 TRBJ1-2 TRBV12-3/TRBV12-4 - CASSGAVNGYTF TGTGCCAGCAGTGGGGCAGTGAACGGCTACACCTTC
few 19 TRBJ1-5 TRBV6-6 - CASSPRPSYYFYSNQPQHF TGTGCCAGCAGTCCCCGCCCGAGCTACTACTTTTATAGCAATCAGCCCCAGCATTTT
- 13 TRBJ1-6 TRBV5-5 - CASSIVSGSPLHF TGTGCCAGCAGCATTGTCAGCGGCTCACCCCTCCACTTT
- 14 TRBJ1-2 TRBV9 - CASSVDGQRYGYTF TGTGCCAGCAGCGTAGATGGACAGCGCTATGGCTACACCTTC
- 14 TRBJ1-1 TRBV4-3 - CASSRGLGNTEAFF TGCGCCAGCAGCCGGGGACTGGGAAACACTGAAGCTTTCTTT
once 15 TRBJ1-5 TRBV28 - CASIRLVGGDQPQHF TGTGCCAGCATTCGACTAGTGGGGGGGGATCAGCCCCAGCATTTT
few 15 TRBJ1-5 TRBV19 - CASIGGLLSNQPQHF TGTGCCAGTATTGGGGGCCTGTTAAGCAATCAGCCCCAGCATTTT
- 16 TRBJ1-3 TRBV6-6 TRBD1 CASSYRGQGAGNTIYF TGTGCCAGCAGTTACCGTGGACAGGGGGCTGGAAACACCATATATTTT
- 19 TRBJ1-6 TRBV15 TRBD1 CATSSRRNRDSNFNSPLHF TGTGCCACCAGCAGTCGTAGGAACCGGGACAGTAACTTTAATTCACCCCTCCACTTT
few 14 TRBJ1-1 TRBV5-4 TRBD1 CASSIDRGNTEAFF TGTGCCAGCAGCATCGACAGGGGGAACACTGAAGCTTTCTTT
once 13 TRBJ1-1 TRBV6-2/TRBV6-3 TRBD1 CASSLDRGREAFF TGTGCCAGCAGCTTAGACAGGGGCCGTGAAGCTTTCTTT
- 11 TRBJ1-2 TRBV12-3/TRBV12-4 - CASKSYYGYTF TGTGCCAGCAAATCGTACTATGGCTACACCTTC
- 15 TRBJ1-1 TRBV7-9 - CASSHGGGAVPEAFF TGTGCCAGCAGCCACGGGGGGGGTGCAGTTCCTGAAGCTTTCTTT
- 17 TRBJ2-1 TRBV19 TRBD1 CASSMGGTGHSYNEQFF TGTGCCAGTAGTATGGGAGGGACAGGGCACTCCTACAATGAGCAGTTCTTC
- 14 TRBJ2-3 TRBV6-2/TRBV6-3 TRBD2 CASNPSGGADTQYF TGTGCCAGCAACCCTAGCGGGGGTGCAGATACGCAGTATTTT
- 15 TRBJ1-1 TRBV5-5 - CASSLVTYRDTEAFF TGTGCCAGCAGCTTGGTAACCTATCGGGACACTGAAGCTTTCTTT
- 18 TRBJ2-5 TRBV7-2 TRBD2 CASSLAQPPRGIQETQYF TGTGCCAGCAGCTTAGCGCAGCCTCCGCGGGGGATCCAAGAGACCCAGTACTTC
- 15 TRBJ2-5 TRBV6-4 TRBD1 CASSIPGTGEETQYF TGTGCCAGCAGTATTCCGGGGACAGGGGAGGAGACCCAGTACTTC
once 14 TRBJ1-1 TRBV18 TRBD1 CASSPGQVNTEAFF TGTGCCAGCTCGCCTGGACAGGTGAACACTGAAGCTTTCTTT
- 16 TRBJ2-1 TRBV24-1 TRBD2 CATSALAGGPNYEQFF TGTGCCACCAGTGCTTTAGCGGGGGGGCCCAATTATGAGCAGTTCTTC
few 15 TRBJ1-1 TRBV5-1 - CASSLGGIGNTEAFF TGCGCCAGCAGCTTGGGCGGGATTGGGAACACTGAAGCTTTCTTT
- 10 TRBJ2-3 TRBV7-8 - CASHEDTQYF TGTGCCTCTCACGAGGATACGCAGTATTTT
- 14 TRBJ2-7 TRBV7-2 TRBD1 CASSFGTGGDEQYF TGTGCCAGCAGCTTCGGGACAGGGGGCGACGAGCAGTACTTC
- 13 TRBJ2-7 TRBV28 - CASRTPVDSEQYF TGTGCCAGCAGGACCCCGGTGGACTCCGAGCAGTACTTC
- 11 TRBJ1-1 TRBV6-1 - CASRLSAEAFF TGTGCCAGCAGACTTTCGGCTGAAGCTTTCTTT
- 16 TRBJ2-5 TRBV4-1 TRBD1 CASSQEGPGGQETQYF TGCGCCAGCAGCCAAGAGGGGCCAGGGGGCCAAGAGACCCAGTACTTC
- 16 TRBJ1-1 TRBV18 - CASSPLSDSLNTEAFF TGTGCCAGCTCACCCTTGAGCGACAGCTTGAACACTGAAGCTTTCTTT
- 17 TRBJ1-4 TRBV13 TRBD1 CASSRRTGGATNEKLFF TGTGCCAGCAGCCGAAGGACAGGGGGCGCAACTAATGAAAAACTGTTTTTT
- 15 TRBJ1-4 TRBV29-1 TRBD1 CSVGIGGTGNEKLFF TGCAGCGTTGGGATTGGGGGGACAGGGAATGAAAAACTGTTTTTT
- 15 TRBJ1-5 TRBV7-2 TRBD1 CASSLVGGGNQPQHF TGTGCCAGCAGCTTAGTAGGGGGCGGCAATCAGCCCCAGCATTTT
- 14 TRBJ1-1 TRBV11-1 - CASSSRVGNTEAFF TGTGCCAGCAGCTCCCGGGTGGGGAACACTGAAGCTTTCTTT
- 15 TRBJ1-2 TRBV2 TRBD1 CASSDLGTARYGYTF TGTGCCAGCAGCGACCTTGGGACAGCCCGTTATGGCTACACCTTC
- 14 TRBJ1-6 TRBV6-5 - CASSLRQDDSPLHF TGTGCCAGCAGTTTGCGACAGGATGATTCACCCCTCCACTTT
- 15 TRBJ1-4 TRBV5-1 TRBD1 CASSFAGQGAEKLFF TGCGCCAGCAGCTTTGCGGGACAGGGGGCTGAAAAACTGTTTTTT
many 14 TRBJ2-2 TRBV5-1 - CASSLDGEGGMLFF TGCGCCAGCAGCCTGGACGGCGAAGGAGGGATGTTGTTTTTT